These 16 T cell receptor beta chains were sequenced from one sample in a study of cytomegalovirus exposure and HLA in healthy donors. Amplification used 60 Vbeta primers and 13 Jbeta primers. The method was immunoSEQ multiplex PCR; TCRdb's version includes in-frame clones alone and lacks a portion of them. The table lists approximately 120,000 clones, approximately 76% of them singletons. Sequencing was performed on PBMCs. The receptors derive from a man aged 35 to 55 in good health and CMV-seronegative.

This sequence joins TRBV19 and TRBJ1-2; the D gene is possibly TRBD1 (6 bases). This CDR3 is 16 amino acids long. V lost 6 bases, J lost 2 bases, and 19 bases lay in between. CDR1 LNHDA and CDR2 SQIVND come from the germline V gene (reference sequence). CDR3: CASSAPSGTPNYGYTF. The CDR3 DNA reads as TGTGCCAGTAGCGCCCCGTCCGGGACACCAAACTATGGCTACACCTTC.

The chain couples TRBV27 to TRBJ2-1, with 9 bases matching TRBD2. Germline V lookup: CDR1 MNHEY, CDR2 SMNVEV (reference sequence). The CDR3 length is 15 residues. V gave up 1 base and J gave up 5 bases; unmatched junction bases: 3. The CDR3 region has the DNA TGTGCCAGCAGTTTATTAGCGGGGGTCCACAATGAGCAGTTCTTC. It specifies CASSLLAGVHNEQFF.

This chain connects TRBV7-3 to TRBJ1-1; 8 positions agree with TRBD1. The germline V gene has CDR1 SGHTA and CDR2 FQGTGA. V trimming: 2 bases; J trimming: 5 bases; junction bases outside the gene matches: 4. The CDR3 length is 14 residues. CDR3 DNA: TGTGCCAGCAGCTTAGGGACAGGAGAGACTGAAGCTTTCTTT. Amino acid sequence: CASSLGTGETEAFF.

This rearrangement joins TRBV9 to TRBJ2-1; 9 nucleotides line up with TRBD1. The CDR3 length is 17 residues. From germline, CDR1 is SGDLS and CDR2 YYNGEE. The junction had 14 bases not matched to a gene; V was cut back by 3 bases and J by 7 bases. CDR3 sequence reads: CASSAGGHGTGMNEQFF. The CDR3 coding sequence is TGTGCCAGCAGCGCGGGGGGCCACGGGACAGGGATGAATGAGCAGTTCTTC.

The chain uses TRBV28 and TRBJ2-5; tentative D call: TRBD2 (5 bases). Per germline, CDR1 MDHEN and CDR2 SYDVKM. The CDR3 extends over 16 amino acids. V lost 7 bases to trimming and J lost 5 bases, with 23 bases between them. The CDR3 sequence is CASMREVNHRGETQYF. DNA for the CDR3: TGTGCCAGCATGAGGGAAGTAAACCACCGCGGGGAGACCCAGTACTTC.

The rearrangement joins TRBV7-6 to TRBJ1-2; D possibly corresponds to TRBD1 (5 bases). Germline CDR1 is SGHVS and CDR2 is FNYEAQ. This CDR3 contains 13 residues. V lost 3 bases and J 6 bases, leaving 11 bases between the germline ends. CDR3 sequence reads: CASSFGEDNGYTF. In DNA form, the CDR3 reads TGTGCCAGCAGCTTTGGGGAGGACAATGGCTACACCTTC. The whole variable domain, remainder taken from reference TRBV7-6 and TRBJ1-2, is GAGVSQSPRYKVTKRGQDVALRCDPISGHVSLYWYRQALGQGPEFLTYFNYEAQQDKSGLPNDRFSAERPEGSISTLTIQRTEQRDSAMYRCASSFGEDNGYTFGSGTRLTVV.

This clone was detected a few times. V is TRBV6-6 and J is TRBJ1-6; possible D gene TRBD1, 6 bases. Looked up from germline, CDR1 is MNHNY and CDR2 is SVGAGI (reference sequence). The CDR3 spans 16 residues. V dropped 6 bases and J dropped 3 bases, with 15 bases sitting between them. DNA for the CDR3: TGTGCCAGCAGCGAACAGGGAGGGGTCTATAATTCACCCCTCCACTTT. Amino acid sequence: CASSEQGGVYNSPLHF.

The genes are TRBV5-1 and TRBJ1-1; TRBD1 matches at 7 bases. The J segment lost 8 bases and the V segment lost 3 bases, leaving 13 bases of the junction unmatched. From germline, CDR1 is SGHRS and CDR2 YFSETQ. This CDR3 has 15 amino acids. The chain's CDR3 is CASSSGQAPTGEAFF. CDR3 DNA: TGCGCCAGCAGCTCCGGACAGGCGCCCACAGGGGAAGCTTTCTTT.

This chain connects TRBV19 to TRBJ2-7; 10 bases fit TRBD1. The CDR3 is made up of 17 amino acids. V lost 1 base to trimming and J lost 2 bases; unmatched junction nucleotides: 8. The germline V gene encodes CDR1 LNHDA and CDR2 SQIVND (reference sequence). CDR3 coding DNA: TGTGCCAGTAGTATAGTAGCTGGGGACAGGGGAACCTACGAGCAGTACTTC. This translates into CASSIVAGDRGTYEQYF. Drawing the rest from reference TRBV19 and TRBJ2-7, the complete variable domain is DGGITQSPKYLFRKEGQNVTLSCEQNLNHDAMYWYRQDPGQGLRLIYYSQIVNDFQKGDIAEGYSVSREKKESFPLTVTSAQKNPTAFYLCASSIVAGDRGTYEQYFGPGTRLTVT.

This CDR3 is CASGAGTGATYEQYF. In nucleotides, the CDR3 is TGTGCTAGTGGCGCCGGGACAGGGGCAACCTACGAGCAGTACTTC. The chain carries TRBV12-5 and TRBJ2-7; 10 nucleotides match TRBD1. Unmatched junction bases numbered 7, after V lost 6 bases and J lost 2 bases. The CDR3 has 15 amino acids. CDR1 is LGHNT, CDR2 FRNRAP, per germline.

J is TRBJ1-6 and V is TRBV7-6; D not resolved. Germline V gene sequence: CDR1 SGHVS, CDR2 FNYEAQ. The CDR3 runs to 13 residues. Trimming took 3 bases from V and 8 from J, leaving 8 bases between them. The CDR3 protein is CASSFQVDSPLHF. The CDR3 DNA reads TGTGCCAGCAGCTTCCAGGTAGATTCACCCCTCCACTTT.

The chain combines TRBV2 with TRBJ1-5; D unresolved. Germline CDR1 SNHLY, CDR2 FYNNEI. This CDR3 comprises 13 residues. The V gene lost 7 bases and the J gene lost 2 bases, with 9 bases spanning the gap. In DNA, the CDR3 is TGTGCCAGCAATGGGGAGGGCAATCAGCCCCAGCATTTT. Its protein is CASNGEGNQPQHF.

The chain carries TRBV6-4 and TRBJ2-7, with TRBD2 matching over 10 bases. Trimming cost V 6 bases and J 4 bases; bases outside gene matches: 9. CDR3 length equals 15 residues. Germline CDR1 is MRHNA and CDR2 is SNTAGT. CDR3 protein: CASSPSGGGEYEQYF. As DNA, the CDR3 is TGTGCCAGCAGCCCCAGCGGGGGGGGCGAGTACGAGCAGTACTTC.

The V and J genes are TRBV13 and TRBJ1-1; no firm D call. Trimming pared 2 bases from V and 3 bases from J, leaving 10 bases between. Germline-derived CDR1 and CDR2 are PRHDT and FYEKMQ (reference sequence). This CDR3 is 14 amino acids long. CDR3 in amino acids: CASSLRDKHTEAFF. DNA of the CDR3: TGTGCCAGCAGCTTACGAGACAAACACACTGAAGCTTTCTTT.

The chain recombines TRBV9 with TRBJ2-7, with D unresolved. The CDR3 runs to 10 residues. Trimming stripped 7 bases from V and 2 bases from J, with 4 bases between. From germline, CDR1 is SGDLS and CDR2 YYNGEE. The CDR3 DNA follows: TGTGCCAGCCTCGCCTACGAGCAGTACTTC. Amino acids: CASLAYEQYF.

The rearrangement joins TRBV4-1 to TRBJ1-5, with 9 nucleotides matching TRBD1. This CDR3 is built from 15 residues. V lost 4 bases to trimming and J lost 1 base; unmatched junction nucleotides: 2. Germline V lookup: CDR1 MGHRA, CDR2 YSYEKL. The CDR3 DNA reads as TGCGCCAGCAGCCGGGACAGGGACAGCAATCAGCCCCAGCATTTT. Translating gives CASSRDRDSNQPQHF.